A selection of T cell receptor beta chains follows, all from one sample in a study of cytomegalovirus exposure and HLA in healthy donors. Assay: immunoSEQ multiplex PCR; the TCRdb copy retains only in-frame clones and omits some. The table lists about 86,000 clones, about three quarters of them singletons, with about 8% in the top ten. Sequencing used PBMCs. The receptors here all came from a man aged 60-69 years in good health and CMV-seronegative. Each CDR3 is given with its conserved first and last residue. Each record gives: V gene, J gene, CDR3 protein.

TRBV11-2	TRBJ2-7	CASSANYEQYF
TRBV2	TRBJ2-1	CASRKGLNNEQFF
TRBV29-1	-	CSVTTGSSYEQYF
TRBV5-1	TRBJ2-7	CASSPRTGGDYEQYF
TRBV6-5	TRBJ2-1	CASGTYGTSDNEQFF
TRBV7-8	TRBJ2-7	CASSLFVFVRTRPREQYF
TRBV10-1	TRBJ2-1	CASSEPGISNEQFF
TRBV11-2	TRBJ1-1	CASRRTLDTEAFF
TRBV9	TRBJ1-1	CASHSPGNTEAFF
TRBV7-6	TRBJ2-1	CASSFAAAVGSDEQFF
TRBV7-9	TRBJ2-7	CASSPQGLAYEQYF
TRBV28	TRBJ2-2	CASGRLAGDVGELFF
TRBV5-1	TRBJ2-7	CASSLSGGANEQYF
TRBV5-1	TRBJ1-1	CASSWGTGASNTEAFF
TRBV19	TRBJ2-7	CASRSGTAHPYEQYF
TRBV6-5	TRBJ2-1	CASKPGLADNEQFF
TRBV19	TRBJ1-1	CASSIVRDRASTEAFF
TRBV5-6	TRBJ2-7	CASSPALGRTPGEQYF
TRBV2	TRBJ2-3	CASRGELAGADTQYF
TRBV5-8	TRBJ1-2	CASSLAGQGALLGYTF
TRBV5-1	TRBJ2-7	CASSREAEQYF
TRBV10-2	TRBJ2-7	CASNSGRSYEQYF
TRBV15	TRBJ2-7	CATSRKQGASEQYF
TRBV4-1	TRBJ2-1	CASSQRAGGGNEQFF
TRBV5-1	TRBJ2-3	CASSLVSGGTDTQYF
TRBV13	TRBJ2-1	CASSSGLAGGRYNEQFF
TRBV7-9	TRBJ1-2	CASSLSDNYGYTF
TRBV5-4	TRBJ2-7	CASSLGGQGSSYEQYF
TRBV9	TRBJ2-7	CASSVGPRDTTYEQYF
TRBV10-3	TRBJ2-7	CAIRGDTSYEQYF
TRBV4-1	TRBJ2-7	CASSQPGDSGEGYEQYF
TRBV4-2	TRBJ2-7	CASSQDRQGSYEQYF
TRBV7-2	TRBJ2-3	CASSLGISGGDTQYF
TRBV27	TRBJ2-1	CASFAGGSYNEQFF
TRBV30	TRBJ1-5	CAWSPDRDQPQHF
TRBV6-1	TRBJ2-1	CASSEGAYNEQFF
TRBV2	TRBJ1-4	CASSEGVGEVVKLFF
TRBV19	TRBJ2-1	CASTSTGTETYNEQFF
TRBV19	TRBJ2-7	CASSYQAVTREQYF
TRBV19	TRBJ1-1	CASSSSTGWTEAFF
TRBV5-4	TRBJ2-3	CASSFYLAGSTDTQYF
TRBV18	TRBJ2-7	CASSGAGGTNRYLGSEQYF
TRBV4-2	TRBJ2-3	CASSQDGGEGLHGTQYF
TRBV7-9	TRBJ1-4	CASSPLTGRDEKLFF
TRBV28	TRBJ2-1	CASSLQGFEQFF
TRBV29-1	TRBJ1-2	CSVEDSGGGYTF
TRBV19	TRBJ2-2	CASSIASGSNGELFF
TRBV7-9	TRBJ2-7	CASSLSGGSPEQYF
TRBV5-8	TRBJ1-1	CASSSTGYTEAFF
TRBV29-1	TRBJ2-1	CSVEQVPSYNEQFF
TRBV5-1	TRBJ1-3	CASRLSGGTSGNTIYF
TRBV9	TRBJ2-2	CASSVVAENTGELFF